This T cell receptor beta chain was retrieved from a study of PD-1 blockade in classical Hodgkin lymphoma. Every patient was affected by relapse after autologous stem cell transplantation, while exposure to brentuximab vedotin was not uniform. Sequencing used immunoSEQ multiplex PCR; TCRdb keeps in-frame clones, though not all of them. Of roughly 40,000 clones listed, about 88% are singletons. Sequencing used peripheral blood mononuclear cells (PBMCs), obtained at baseline. This receptor was identified in a human donor with classical Hodgkin lymphoma.

The CDR3 protein is CASSLGQGSSGNTIYF. For the CDR3, the DNA is TGTGCCAGCAGCTTGGGGCAGGGGAGTTCAGGAAACACCATATATTTT. The V gene is TRBV5-4, the J gene TRBJ1-3, with TRBD1 as a possible D gene (6 bases). V shed 0 bases and J shed 4 bases, with 14 bases lying between them. The CDR3 is 16 residues long. Germline lookup yields CDR1 SGHNT and CDR2 YYREEE (reference sequence).